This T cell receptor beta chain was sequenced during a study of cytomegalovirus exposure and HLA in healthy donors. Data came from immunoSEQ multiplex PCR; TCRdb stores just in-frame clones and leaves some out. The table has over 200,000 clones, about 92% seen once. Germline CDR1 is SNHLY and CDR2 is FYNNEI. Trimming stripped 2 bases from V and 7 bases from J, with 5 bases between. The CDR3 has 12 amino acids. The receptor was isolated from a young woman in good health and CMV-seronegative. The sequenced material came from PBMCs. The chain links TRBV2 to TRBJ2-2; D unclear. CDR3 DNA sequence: TGTGCCAGCAGTGAACAAATCGGGGAGCTGTTTTTT. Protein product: CASSEQIGELFF.